One sample yielded the 16 T cell receptor beta chains listed below, sequenced in a study of blood T cells in healthy people across ages. A sample-barcoded 5' primer and a J-beta primer mix were used in a second PCR of roughly 7 to 12 cycles. One entry per CDR3 protein results from TCRdb running MiXCR on the 5' RACE reads. Here the sample spans almost 1 million distinct CDR3 sequences, roughly 51% being singletons. Material: blood. The source of these receptors is an older woman in good health.

This chain uses TRBV25-1 with TRBJ2-1; no reliable D call. The CDR3 runs to 12 residues. V shed 6 bases and J shed 11 bases, with 14 bases lying between them. Germline CDR1 is MGHDK and CDR2 is SYGVNS. CDR3 region: CASRTDRAKQFF. The CDR3 DNA is TGTGCCAGCAGAACCGATAGGGCCAAGCAGTTCTTC.

The J gene is TRBJ2-7, the V gene TRBV30; D is ambiguous. CDR3 size: 11 residues. Per germline, CDR1 GTSNPN and CDR2 SVGIG (reference sequence). V was cut by 1 base and J by 4 bases, with 5 bases left in between. CDR3 DNA: TGTGCCTGGAGTGGTAGATACGAGCAGTACTTC. It codes for CAWSGRYEQYF. The full variable domain, with the rest looked up from reference TRBV30 and TRBJ2-7, is SQTIHQWPATLVQPVGSPLSLECTVEGTSNPNLYWYRQAAGRGLQLLFYSVGIGQISSEVPQNLSASRPQDRQFILSSKKLLLSDSGFYLCAWSGRYEQYFGPGTRLTVT.

The chain couples TRBV11-3 to TRBJ1-1; D not resolved. The CDR3 consists of 13 residues. The germline V and J ends were trimmed by 1 base and 3 bases, with 6 bases remaining between them. Germline CDR1 is SGHNT and CDR2 is YENEEA. CDR3 region: CASSLVQYTEAFF. The CDR3 region has the DNA TGTGCCAGCAGCTTAGTCCAGTACACTGAAGCTTTCTTT.

A few counts support this clonotype. CDR3 nucleotides: TGTGCCAGCACCCGGACAGGGGGCTACAATGAGCAGTTCTTC. The encoded protein is CASTRTGGYNEQFF. This chain links TRBV6-5 with TRBJ2-1, with TRBD1 matching over 10 bases. Trimming took 7 bases from V and 3 from J; bases not matched to a gene: 3. CDR3 size: 14 residues. Germline V gene sequence: CDR1 MNHEY, CDR2 SVGAGI.

This clonotype was recorded once. The V call is TRBV29-1, the J call TRBJ2-7, with D unclear. The CDR3 sequence is 9 residues long. CDR1 and CDR2 (germline): SQVTM, ANQGSEA. The CDR3 region has the DNA TGCCGTTTCTCCTACGAGCAGTACTTC. Translating it yields CRFSYEQYF.

This chain uses TRBV25-1 with TRBJ1-4; D uncertain. V was clipped by 4 bases and J by 3 bases, with 12 bases between them. This CDR3 comprises 15 residues. Germline loops: CDR1 MGHDK, CDR2 SYGVNS. The CDR3 here is CASSVSQMANEKLFF. The CDR3 DNA reads as TGTGCCAGCAGTGTTAGCCAAATGGCTAATGAAAAACTGTTTTTT.

The genes are TRBV4-1 and TRBJ2-7; TRBD2 matches 8 bases. The V segment lost 1 base and the J segment 4 bases; nucleotides outside the gene matches: 12. This CDR3 contains 17 residues. Germline V CDR1 and CDR2: MGHRA, YSYEKL. The CDR3: CASSQVGAGVIYYEQYF. The CDR3 bases are TGCGCCAGCAGCCAAGTTGGAGCGGGAGTAATCTATTACGAGCAGTACTTC.

The gene calls are TRBV2 and TRBJ2-5; D might be TRBD2 (5 bases). Germline CDR1 SNHLY, CDR2 FYNNEI. CDR3 size: 12 residues. Trimming stripped 4 bases from V and 11 bases from J, with 14 bases between. The CDR3: CASSGPDYKQYF. The CDR3 DNA follows: TGTGCCAGCAGTGGGCCAGACTACAAGCAGTACTTC.

The chain carries TRBV6-5 and TRBJ2-4, with D hard to call. Trimming stripped 2 bases from V and 0 bases from J, with 14 bases between. In germline, CDR1 is MNHEY, CDR2 SVGAGI. The CDR3 is made up of 17 amino acids. Here the CDR3 DNA reads TGTGCCAGCAGTTACAGTGGCCAGAACAGAGCCAAAAACATTCAGTACTTC. Its translation is CASSYSGQNRAKNIQYF.

The CDR3 sequence is CSARDVNSANSWDQETQYF. CDR3 bases: TGCAGTGCTAGAGATGTTAATAGCGCTAACTCCTGGGACCAAGAGACCCAGTACTTC. The rearrangement links TRBV20-1 to TRBJ2-5, with a tentative D call TRBD2 (5 bases). Trimming shortened V by 0 bases and J by 0 bases, and 23 bases separated the two germline ends. Germline CDR1 is DFQATT and CDR2 is SNEGSKA (reference sequence). The CDR3 is 19 amino acids.

The V gene is TRBV12-3 or TRBV12-4, the J gene TRBJ2-1; TRBD2 matches at 13 bases. The CDR3 has 16 amino acids. Trimming at V came to 3 bases and at J to 7 bases, leaving 6 bases not matched to a gene. In DNA, the CDR3 is TGTGCCAGCAGTTTTGGGACTAGCGGGAAAATAAATGAGCAGTTCTTC. Encoded protein: CASSFGTSGKINEQFF.

The chain has TRBV27 and TRBJ1-1; TRBD1 is a possible D gene (5 bases). CDR1 MNHEY and CDR2 SMNVEV come from the germline V gene (reference sequence). The CDR3 covers 12 residues. Trimming took off 4 bases at V and 7 bases at J, with 10 bases between the two ends. The chain's CDR3 is CASSSRDGEAFF. The CDR3 DNA follows: TGTGCCAGCAGTTCCCGGGACGGTGAAGCTTTCTTT.

The chain couples TRBV6-4 to TRBJ1-2; D gene ambiguous. The CDR3 is 13 residues long. Trimming pared 4 bases from V and 5 bases from J, leaving 11 bases between. CDR1 and CDR2 (germline): MRHNA, SNTAGT. The CDR3 loop reads CASSATGSYGYTF. The CDR3 DNA follows: TGTGCCAGCAGTGCGACCGGGTCGTATGGCTACACCTTC.

This clonotype was observed a single time. The chain joins TRBV11-2 to TRBJ2-5, with 16 bases aligning to TRBD2. The J call is doubtful: the DNA matches TRBJ2-7 better. The germline V gene encodes CDR1 SGHAT and CDR2 FQNNGV. This CDR3 has 18 residues. In DNA form, the CDR3 reads TGTGCCAGCAGCTTAGTGGGGACTAGCGGGAGGGCCGCCTACGAGCAGTACTTC. It specifies CASSLVGTSGRAAYEQYF.

This clonotype was counted only a few times. V is TRBV20-1 and J is TRBJ2-1; no reliable D call. There are 14 residues in the CDR3. CDR1 is DFQATT, CDR2 SNEGSKA, per germline (reference sequence). V was pared by 3 bases and J by 6 bases, with 15 bases between. CDR3 in amino acids: CSASPRAGFNEQFF. In DNA, the CDR3 is TGCAGTGCTAGCCCCCGTGCCGGCTTCAATGAGCAGTTCTTC.

V and J are TRBV9 and TRBJ2-1, with D unclear. Deletions cut 0 bases from V and 9 bases from J, with 10 bases between. Germline loops: CDR1 SGDLS, CDR2 YYNGEE. The CDR3 spans 13 residues. CDR3 amino acids: CASSVETVSEQFF. The CDR3 nucleotides are TGTGCCAGCAGCGTAGAAACAGTCAGTGAGCAGTTCTTC.